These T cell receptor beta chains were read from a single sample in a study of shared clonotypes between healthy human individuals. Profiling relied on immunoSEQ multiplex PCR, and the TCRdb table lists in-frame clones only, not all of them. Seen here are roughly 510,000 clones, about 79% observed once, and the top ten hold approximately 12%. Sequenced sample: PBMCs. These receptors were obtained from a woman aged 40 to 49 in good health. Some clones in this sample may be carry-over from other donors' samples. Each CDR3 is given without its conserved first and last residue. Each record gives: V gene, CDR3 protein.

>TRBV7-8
ASSFARSSYNEQF
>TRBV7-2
ASRPQTGEGETQY
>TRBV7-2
ASSRGSVADNEQF
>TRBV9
ASSVDRGDTQY
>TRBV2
ASVRRDSGELF
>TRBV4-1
ASSQTSGRMTDTQY
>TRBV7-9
ASSLVVGAHEQF
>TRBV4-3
ASSQSGRGDYGYT
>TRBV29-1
SVEVPEGGVYEQY
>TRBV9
ASSEPYGADTQY
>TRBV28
ASSLESGTYNEQF
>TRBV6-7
ASSYLQGADGYT
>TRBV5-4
ASSFLGETQY
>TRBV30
AWSGQSGEKLF
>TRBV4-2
ASSQEGGDRGYEQY
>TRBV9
ASSGGVGGLAKNIQY
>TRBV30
AWSVLPYGGQY
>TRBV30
ALQGLSDTQY
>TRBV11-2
ASSLDQEGQGTYEQY
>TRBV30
AWSLRSWGYT
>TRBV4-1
ASKASALAKNIQY
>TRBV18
ASTRRERGPGTDTQY
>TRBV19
ASSITKNTGELF
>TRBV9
ASSVGGQYEQY
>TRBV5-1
ASSLEVDEKLF
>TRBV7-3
ASSPSRDRGPLDEKLF
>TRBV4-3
ASSQVWTGGEYSYEQY
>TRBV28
ASSTGGEPRTYGYT
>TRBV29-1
SVEDPPFGGEYNEQF
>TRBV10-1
ASIPSERGTDTQY
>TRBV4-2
ASSQDGLAGGRYEQF
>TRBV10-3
AISDPTRGETQY
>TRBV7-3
ASSPGAYASEQF
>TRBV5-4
ASSLDRGQEGYGYT
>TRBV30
AWSQGGDQPQH
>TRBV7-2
ASSLEGGYNEKLF
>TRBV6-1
ASSEGSDWVPEAF
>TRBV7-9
ASSPMTGGNTEAF
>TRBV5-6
ASSYVGGGGYGYT
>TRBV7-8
ASSEGQGKLF
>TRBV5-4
ASSLFGGITDTQY
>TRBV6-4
ASSAEDDRPGYGYT
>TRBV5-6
ASSFGAGRYNEQF
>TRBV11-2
ASRAGLADNEQF
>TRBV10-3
AIFKTGVNTGELF
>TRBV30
AWSVGVADTQY
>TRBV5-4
ASSGDTHTGELF
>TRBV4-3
ASSQEVGQGNIQY
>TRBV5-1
ASSLGLANYNEQF
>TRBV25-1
ASSPQGIYGYT
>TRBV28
ASRSGRSTDTQY
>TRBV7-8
ASSLVAGGPGLQY
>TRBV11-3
ASSLGRAGEQF